These T cell receptor beta chains were read from a single sample in a study of CD8+CD57+ T cells in acquired aplastic anemia. TCRdb analysed the reads with MiXCR anew, one entry per CDR3 protein. This sample has some 170,000 distinct CDR3 sequences, with just under 45% found just once. Material: sorted CD4+, CD8+, or CD8+CD57+ T cells (not recorded which) from PBMCs. These receptors all stem from a human donor in good health. Each CDR3 is given without its conserved first and last residue.

j_gene: TRBJ2-3
v_gene: TRBV15
CDR3aa: ATSRGSGGATDTQY

j_gene: TRBJ2-5
v_gene: TRBV7-9
CDR3aa: ASTLAGGETQY

j_gene: TRBJ2-3
v_gene: TRBV2
CDR3aa: ASCGRGVFHTQC

j_gene: TRBJ2-2
v_gene: TRBV12-3/TRBV12-4
CDR3aa: ASSFWGTGELF

j_gene: TRBJ1-2
v_gene: TRBV4-1
CDR3aa: ASSQSRNYGYT

j_gene: TRBJ2-1
v_gene: TRBV11-2
CDR3aa: ASSLRVRSYNEQF

j_gene: TRBJ2-1
v_gene: TRBV15
CDR3aa: ATSRAFLDSSYNEQF

j_gene: TRBJ2-3
v_gene: TRBV11-1
CDR3aa: ASSLGLDGDTQY

j_gene: TRBJ1-2
v_gene: TRBV5-1
CDR3aa: ASSLTENYGYT

j_gene: TRBJ2-7
v_gene: TRBV5-1
CDR3aa: ASSQGQGGYEQY

j_gene: TRBJ1-4
v_gene: TRBV15
CDR3aa: ATSREVEKLF

j_gene: TRBJ1-1
v_gene: TRBV2
CDR3aa: ASAGNRETEAS

j_gene: TRBJ2-7
v_gene: TRBV7-9
CDR3aa: ASTIGAYEQY

j_gene: TRBJ1-2
v_gene: TRBV13
CDR3aa: ASETGGVSGYT

j_gene: TRBJ2-5
v_gene: TRBV13
CDR3aa: ASSSPRRGETQY

j_gene: TRBJ2-7
v_gene: TRBV7-2
CDR3aa: ASSSDREVSYEQY

j_gene: TRBJ1-5
v_gene: TRBV7-8
CDR3aa: ASSPHGTVNQPQH

j_gene: TRBJ1-2
v_gene: TRBV7-6
CDR3aa: ASSLRGDGYT

j_gene: TRBJ1-4
v_gene: TRBV10-3
CDR3aa: ASSPGTGYVGLF

j_gene: TRBJ1-2
v_gene: TRBV3-1
CDR3aa: ASSQDNRRGYT

j_gene: TRBJ1-2
v_gene: TRBV14
CDR3aa: ASSRTGGRGYT

j_gene: TRBJ2-5
v_gene: TRBV7-9
CDR3aa: ASSLGRLETQY